This passage covers 27 T cell receptor beta chains from one sample sequenced in a study of T cell responses to AZD1222 COVID-19 vaccine. The assay was immunoSEQ multiplex PCR, and TCRdb's table has in-frame clones only and misses some. This table has roughly 120,000 clones, over 75% appearing once. This material consisted of peripheral blood, taken on day 0 of AZD1222 vaccination. All receptors come from an adult in good health.

The chain recombines TRBV28 with TRBJ1-6; no reliable D call. Germline V gene lookup returns CDR1 MDHEN and CDR2 SYDVKM. The CDR3 sequence is 15 residues long. V shed 3 bases and J shed 0 bases, with 6 bases lying between them. The CDR3 loop is CASSLTRSYNSPLHF. The CDR3 region has the DNA TGTGCCAGCAGTTTGACCCGCTCCTATAATTCACCCCTCCACTTT.

The chain employs TRBV4-2 and TRBJ2-2; TRBD1 matches 8 bases. The length of the CDR3 is 16 residues. V dropped 2 bases and J dropped 3; count of bases not matched to a gene: 5. Germline-derived CDR1 and CDR2 are LGHNA and YNFKEQ. The CDR3 region has the DNA TGTGCCAGCAGCCAAAACCGGGACAGGCACACCGGGGAGCTGTTTTTT. This gives the protein CASSQNRDRHTGELFF.

As regards this clone: At one end the junction does not follow the germline gene, possibly because of a read error. The chain couples TRBV7-7 to TRBJ2-1, with 11 bases lining up with TRBD2. The length of the CDR3 is 15 residues. Germline-derived CDR1 and CDR2 are SSHAT and FNYEAQ (reference sequence). In DNA form, the CDR3 reads TGTGCTAGCAGTTCGGGACTAGCGGCCTACAATGAGCAGTTCTTC. Protein product: CASSSGLAAYNEQFF.

The J gene is TRBJ1-2, the V gene TRBV12-3 or TRBV12-4; perhaps TRBD1 as D (6 bases). Trimming pared 6 bases from V and 4 bases from J, leaving 12 bases between. The CDR3 sequence is 13 residues long. The CDR3 DNA follows: TGTGCCAGCAGCCAACAGGGCGGCTATGGCTACACCTTC. Protein: CASSQQGGYGYTF.

V gene TRBV18 combines with J gene TRBJ2-7; 7 positions agree with TRBD1. Germline V gene lookup returns CDR1 KGHSH and CDR2 LQKENI. The CDR3 has 14 amino acids. V lost 3 bases, J lost 3 bases, and 5 bases stayed unmatched. CDR3 amino acids: CASSPIRDSYEQYF. The CDR3 DNA reads as TGTGCCAGCTCACCGATACGGGACAGCTACGAGCAGTACTTC.

A remark on this clone: The junction does not match germline at one end; this may be a read error. The rearrangement uses TRBV2 and TRBJ1-5, with unresolved D. Germline values: CDR1 SNHLY, CDR2 FYNNEI. The CDR3 spans 15 residues. The CDR3 bases are TGTGCCAGCAGTGAAGAACAGATGAGCAACCAGCCCCAGCATTTT. It encodes CASSEEQMSNQPQHF.

The chain carries TRBV7-9 and TRBJ2-7; weak D call: TRBD2 (5 bases). Trimming pared 1 base from V and 4 bases from J, leaving 17 bases between. The CDR3 is 16 residues long. CDR1 SEHNR and CDR2 FQNEAQ come from the germline V gene (reference sequence). Here the CDR3 DNA reads TGTGCCAGCAGCTTAGACCCGAGGAGGCCGGCATACGAGCAGTACTTC. It is translated as CASSLDPRRPAYEQYF.

The gene calls are TRBV5-6 and TRBJ2-3; D not resolved. The germline gives CDR1 SGHDT, CDR2 YYEEEE. The CDR3 spans 12 residues. The ends were cut back, 0 bases at V and 8 bases at J, with 7 bases in the middle. CDR3 in amino acids: CASSLVPGTQYF. In DNA, the CDR3 is TGTGCCAGCAGCTTGGTCCCCGGTACGCAGTATTTT. Together with reference TRBV5-6 and TRBJ2-3, the CDR3 gives the full variable domain: DAGVTQSPTHLIKTRGQQVTLRCSPKSGHDTVSWYQQALGQGPQFIFQYYEEEERQRGNFPDRFSGHQFPNYSSELNVNALLLGDSALYLCASSLVPGTQYFGPGTRLTVL.

The rearrangement links TRBV24-1 to TRBJ1-1; no clear D gene. Germline V gene lookup returns CDR1 KGHDR and CDR2 SFDVKD. The CDR3 runs to 15 residues. Trimming left V 6 bases short and J 5 bases short, with 18 bases between. The CDR3 spells CATSRTDPRRTEAFF. CDR3 sequence (DNA): TGTGCCACCAGTCGCACAGACCCAAGGAGGACTGAAGCTTTCTTT.

The chain uses TRBV10-3 and TRBJ2-5; D ambiguous. The germline V gene encodes CDR1 ENHRY and CDR2 SYGVKD. Trimming shortened V by 6 bases and J by 1 base, and 18 bases separated the two germline ends. The length of the CDR3 is 16 residues. CDR3 protein: CAIRSSSVISQETQYF. The CDR3 DNA sequence: TGTGCCATCAGATCCTCCTCTGTCATCTCCCAAGAGACCCAGTACTTC.

CDR3 nucleotides: TGTGCCAGCAGCGTAGGATCGGGTCGACCCCTCCACTTT. Its protein is CASSVGSGRPLHF. This chain links TRBV9 with TRBJ1-6; D remains unclear. CDR1 and CDR2 from the germline V gene are SGDLS and YYNGEE. The CDR3 runs to 13 residues. V was clipped by 0 bases and J by 12 bases, with 10 bases between them.

V and J are TRBV2 and TRBJ1-2; D may be TRBD1 (5 bases). The V gene's germline CDR1 is SNHLY and CDR2 FYNNEI. The ends were cut back, 8 bases at V and 5 bases at J, with 15 bases in the middle. The CDR3 contains 13 residues. The CDR3 DNA follows: TGTGCCAGCTCCGGGACCCGCGGTTATGGCTACACCTTC. Amino acids: CASSGTRGYGYTF.

This chain links TRBV27 with TRBJ2-7, with unresolved D. Germline CDR1 reads MNHEY; CDR2 reads SMNVEV (reference sequence). Trimming cost V 3 bases and J 4 bases, with 13 bases left between them. CDR3 size: 14 residues. The CDR3 nucleotides are TGTGCCAGCAGTTTTTCCCCAACCCGATACGAGCAGTACTTC. Protein: CASSFSPTRYEQYF.

This clone was picked up a small number of times. The rearrangement links TRBV5-1 to TRBJ1-1, with 7 bases matching TRBD1. V was pared by 4 bases and J by 0 bases, with 6 bases of the junction left unmatched. This CDR3 comprises 15 residues. Germline CDR1 reads SGHRS; CDR2 reads YFSETQ. The CDR3 protein is CASSPRDSLNTEAFF. Written as DNA, the CDR3 is TGCGCCAGCAGCCCCAGGGACAGCTTGAACACTGAAGCTTTCTTT.

The rearrangement joins TRBV6-4 to TRBJ1-4; a possible D gene is TRBD1 (5 bases). Trimming stripped 4 bases from V and 2 bases from J, with 23 bases between. The germline gives CDR1 MRHNA, CDR2 SNTAGT. The CDR3 sequence is 19 residues long. CDR3 residues: CASSGPTPSSAGTNEKLFF. The CDR3, as DNA: TGTGCCAGCAGTGGCCCCACCCCCAGCTCCGCAGGGACTAATGAAAAACTGTTTTTT.

The V gene is TRBV11-3, the J gene TRBJ2-7; TRBD2 matches 11 bases. The CDR3 runs to 15 residues. The germline gives CDR1 SGHNT, CDR2 YENEEA. J was trimmed by 6 bases and V by 0 bases; bases with no gene match: 4. The CDR3 here is CASSLELAGVLEQYF. The CDR3 DNA is TGTGCCAGCAGCTTAGAACTAGCGGGGGTTCTCGAGCAGTACTTC.

This rearrangement joins TRBV28 to TRBJ2-7; 8 positions agree with TRBD1. V shed 6 bases, J shed 0 bases, and the junction held 10 bases outside the gene matches. Germline CDR1 reads MDHEN; CDR2 reads SYDVKM. The CDR3 sequence is 16 residues long. CDR3 bases: TGTGCCAGCAGCACCGTCCGACAGGGGTCCTCCTACGAGCAGTACTTC. Translated, it gives CASSTVRQGSSYEQYF.

The count of this clone is one. The rearrangement joins TRBV4-2 to TRBJ2-5; D remains ambiguous. There are 13 residues in the CDR3. The V end was cut by 0 bases, the J end by 2 bases, with 4 bases between. Germline V lookup: CDR1 LGHNA, CDR2 YNFKEQ. The CDR3 spells CASSQERQETQYF. The CDR3 DNA reads TGTGCCAGCAGCCAAGAACGGCAAGAGACCCAGTACTTC.

The V call is TRBV11-3, the J call TRBJ1-2; 8 bases line up with TRBD1. CDR3 length equals 14 residues. V dropped 5 bases and J dropped 3; count of bases not matched to a gene: 5. Looked up from germline, CDR1 is SGHNT and CDR2 is YENEEA. In DNA form, the CDR3 reads TGTGCCAGCAGCCCGGGACAGGCCTACTATGGCTACACCTTC. This translates into CASSPGQAYYGYTF.

J is TRBJ2-6 and V is TRBV6-2 or TRBV6-3, with 8 bases lining up with TRBD1. Germline-derived CDR1 and CDR2 are MNHEY and SVGEGT. This CDR3 has 19 residues. Trimming cost V 6 bases and J 0 bases; bases outside gene matches: 13. CDR3 nucleotide sequence: TGTGCCAGCAGCTCACCCAGACAGGGGCCCCACTCTGGGGCCAACGTCCTGACTTTC. Its translation is CASSSPRQGPHSGANVLTF.

This rearrangement joins TRBV4-1 to TRBJ1-2, with 7 bases lining up with TRBD1. The CDR3 runs to 15 residues. The ends lost 0 bases at V and 4 bases at J; junction bases unmatched: 5. Germline values: CDR1 MGHRA, CDR2 YSYEKL. CDR3 region: CASSQDPGGPYGYTF. Written as DNA, the CDR3 is TGCGCCAGCAGCCAAGATCCAGGGGGGCCCTATGGCTACACCTTC.

The V and J genes are TRBV5-1 and TRBJ2-3, with D hard to call. V lost 0 bases and J lost 0, with 17 bases in between. This CDR3 is 18 amino acids long. Looked up from germline, CDR1 is SGHRS and CDR2 is YFSETQ. The CDR3 loop reads CASSLGKGFATSTDTQYF. The CDR3 nucleotides are TGCGCCAGCAGCTTGGGGAAGGGTTTCGCGACTAGCACAGATACGCAGTATTTT.

The chain links TRBV10-3 to TRBJ2-7; 11 nucleotides line up with TRBD2. The CDR3 is 19 residues long. Germline V gene sequence: CDR1 ENHRY, CDR2 SYGVKD. The ends lost 4 bases at V and 0 bases at J; junction bases unmatched: 14. CDR3 protein: CAISGYGSGRAPNSYEQYF. The CDR3 DNA sequence: TGTGCCATCAGTGGGTATGGTAGCGGGAGGGCCCCCAACTCCTACGAGCAGTACTTC.

This CDR3 reads CASSYGITDTQYF. The CDR3 nucleotides are TGTGCCAGCAGCTATGGGATCACAGATACGCAGTATTTT. The rearrangement joins TRBV11-3 to TRBJ2-3; no firm D call. V dropped 4 bases and J dropped 2 bases, with 7 bases sitting between them. The CDR3 has 13 amino acids. The germline V gene has CDR1 SGHNT and CDR2 YENEEA.

The chain uses TRBV6-1 and TRBJ1-2, with D perhaps matching TRBD1 (6 bases). CDR1 and CDR2 from the germline V gene are MNHNS and SASEGT. Trimming pared 3 bases from V and 0 bases from J, leaving 14 bases between. CDR3 length equals 16 residues. This chain's CDR3 is CASSEFVGGTNYGYTF. In DNA form, the CDR3 reads TGTGCCAGCAGTGAGTTTGTAGGGGGAACTAACTATGGCTACACCTTC.

This chain links TRBV30 with TRBJ2-7; 10 nucleotides line up with TRBD2. Germline V gives CDR1 GTSNPN, CDR2 SVGIG (reference sequence). V was clipped by 2 bases and J by 4 bases; unmatched bases: 14. CDR3 length equals 17 residues. The CDR3 is CAWSIRQLAGVWYEQYF. DNA for the CDR3: TGTGCCTGGAGTATCCGGCAGCTAGCGGGAGTTTGGTACGAGCAGTACTTC.

The gene calls are TRBV11-1 and TRBJ2-1; TRBD1 matches at 9 bases. The CDR3 spans 15 residues. Germline V gene data show CDR1 as SGHAT and CDR2 as FQDESV (reference sequence). Unmatched junction bases numbered 9, after V lost 6 bases and J lost 6 bases. CDR3 DNA sequence: TGTGCCAGCAGACCCTCTCGGGACAGGGTCAATGAGCAGTTCTTC. Its protein is CASRPSRDRVNEQFF.